These 9 T cell receptor beta chains were all obtained from the same sample, sequenced in a study of cytomegalovirus exposure and HLA in healthy donors. The PCR contained 60 Vbeta and 13 Jbeta primers. Some clones are missing from TCRdb's copy, which holds only in-frame ones; the method was immunoSEQ multiplex PCR. Here the sample spans over 65,000 clones, approximately 79% being singletons. Material: PBMCs. The origin of the receptors is a human donor in good health.

The V and J genes are TRBV6-5 and TRBJ1-1; perhaps TRBD1 as D (6 bases). V lost 8 bases to trimming and J lost 0 bases, with 16 bases between them. CDR1 and CDR2 from the germline V gene are MNHEY and SVGAGI. The CDR3 length is 15 residues. The CDR3 nucleotides are TGTGCCAGCGGCCGGACAGCAACTATGAACACTGAAGCTTTCTTT. It encodes CASGRTATMNTEAFF.

The J gene is TRBJ1-5, the V gene TRBV15; D ambiguous. V shed 2 bases and J shed 4 bases, with 9 bases lying between them. This CDR3 contains 14 residues. CDR1 and CDR2 (germline): LNHNV, YYDKDF (reference sequence). The CDR3 protein is CATSRSAGNQPQHF. CDR3 bases: TGTGCCACCAGCAGAAGTGCGGGGAATCAGCCCCAGCATTTT.

The gene calls are TRBV5-4 and TRBJ2-5; D possibly corresponds to TRBD2 (7 bases). V lost 4 bases and J lost 7, with 17 bases in between. The germline CDR1 and CDR2 sequences are SGHNT and YYREEE (reference sequence). This CDR3 has 14 residues. The CDR3 region is CASSAPGGGGTQYF. The CDR3 DNA follows: TGTGCCAGCAGCGCCCCCGGGGGCGGGGGGACCCAGTACTTC.

This sequence joins TRBV27 and TRBJ1-5, with no clear D. This CDR3 spans 12 amino acids. Trimming removed 2 bases from V and 6 bases from J, with 5 bases in between. The germline gives CDR1 MNHEY, CDR2 SMNVEV (reference sequence). The CDR3 coding sequence is TGTGCCAGCAGTTTACCAGGTCAGCCCCAGCATTTT. This gives the protein CASSLPGQPQHF.

This clone was picked up one time. The V and J genes are TRBV19 and TRBJ1-2, with TRBD1 identical over 7 bases. There are 12 residues in the CDR3. Per the germline V gene, CDR1 is LNHDA and CDR2 is SQIVND (reference sequence). V lost 7 bases to trimming and J lost 7 bases; unmatched junction nucleotides: 6. The CDR3: CASTGGHGGYTF. The CDR3 region has the DNA TGTGCCAGTACAGGGGGGCACGGTGGCTACACCTTC.

The rearrangement uses TRBV5-4 and TRBJ2-2; TRBD1 matches at 11 bases. Germline V lookup: CDR1 SGHNT, CDR2 YYREEE (reference sequence). The CDR3 has 15 residues. With V trimmed by 3 bases and J by 7 bases, 5 bases remained unmatched. The CDR3 DNA reads as TGTGCCAGCAGCTGGACAGGGGGCGGGATCGGGGAGCTGTTTTTT. Translation: CASSWTGGGIGELFF.

As regards this clone: Being one base from a much bigger clone, this may be a read error. The rearrangement uses TRBV6-6 and TRBJ1-1; maybe TRBD1 (5 bases). Trimming pared 2 bases from V and 7 bases from J, leaving 8 bases between. CDR1 MNHNY and CDR2 SVGAGI come from the germline V gene (reference sequence). The CDR3 is 12 amino acids. The CDR3 region is CASSYGGIEAFF. CDR3 nucleotides: TGTGCCAGCAGTTACGGGGGGATTGAAGCTTTCTTT.

This chain links TRBV7-9 with TRBJ1-3; D may be TRBD1 (5 bases). CDR1 and CDR2 (germline): SEHNR, FQNEAQ (reference sequence). Trimming removed 7 bases from V and 1 base from J, with 8 bases in between. The CDR3 sequence is 13 residues long. CDR3 DNA: TGTGCCAGCAAGGGGTTTTCTGGAAACACCATATATTTT. It specifies CASKGFSGNTIYF.

The J gene is TRBJ2-3, the V gene TRBV2; 9 bases are a match to TRBD2. Trimming removed 6 bases from V and 7 bases from J; junction bases left unmatched: 8. The germline CDR1 and CDR2 sequences are SNHLY and FYNNEI. The CDR3 has 14 residues. CDR3 in DNA: TGTGCCAGCAGCAATAGCGGGGGCGTAAATACGCAGTATTTT. Its translation is CASSNSGGVNTQYF.